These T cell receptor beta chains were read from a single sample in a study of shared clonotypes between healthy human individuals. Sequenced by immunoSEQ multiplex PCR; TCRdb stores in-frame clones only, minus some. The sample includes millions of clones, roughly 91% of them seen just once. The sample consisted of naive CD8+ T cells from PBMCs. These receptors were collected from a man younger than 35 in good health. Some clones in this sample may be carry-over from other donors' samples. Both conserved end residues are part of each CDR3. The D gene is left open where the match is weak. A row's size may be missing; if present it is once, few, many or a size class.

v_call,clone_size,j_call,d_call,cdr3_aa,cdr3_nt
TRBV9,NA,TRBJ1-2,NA,CASSVGVSSNYGYTF,TGTGCCAGCAGCGTAGGGGTCTCCTCTAACTATGGCTACACCTTC
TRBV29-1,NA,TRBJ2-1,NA,CSVGLRYNEQFF,TGCAGCGTTGGCTTGCGGTACAATGAGCAGTTCTTC
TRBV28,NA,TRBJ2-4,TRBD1,CASSYDTTGASIQYF,TGTGCCAGCAGTTACGACACGACAGGGGCGAGCATTCAGTACTTC
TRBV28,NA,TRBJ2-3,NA,CASSLPGARSPDTQYF,TGTGCCAGCAGTTTGCCAGGGGCAAGAAGCCCAGATACGCAGTATTTT
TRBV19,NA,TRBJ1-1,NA,CASSARTVNTEAFF,TGTGCCAGTAGTGCCCGGACTGTGAACACTGAAGCTTTCTTT
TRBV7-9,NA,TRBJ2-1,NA,CASSLVGRGGDEQFF,TGTGCCAGCAGCTTAGTGGGAAGGGGCGGCGATGAGCAGTTCTTC
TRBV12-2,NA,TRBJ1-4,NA,CASRQWWKLFF,TGTGCAAGTCGCCAGTGGTGGAAACTGTTTTTT
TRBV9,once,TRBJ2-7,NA,CASSVSGRAYEQYF,TGTGCCAGCAGCGTATCAGGCCGTGCCTACGAGCAGTACTTC
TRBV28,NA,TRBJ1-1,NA,CASSFGPMNTEAFF,TGTGCCAGCAGTTTTGGACCCATGAACACTGAAGCTTTCTTT
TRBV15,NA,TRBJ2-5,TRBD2,CATSPSVIAGVETQYF,TGTGCCACCAGCCCATCCGTCATAGCGGGAGTTGAGACCCAGTACTTC